This is a list of T cell receptor beta chains from one sample in a study of human T cells and chemical hapten exposure. TCRdb reprocessed the RACE reads with MiXCR, giving one entry per CDR3 protein. Of around 380,000 distinct CDR3 sequences in the sample, 4% to 5.5% were seen once. The sequencing used whole blood, collected in connection with sensitization to the hapten diphenylcyclopropenone (DPC). The source of these receptors is a woman in her forties or fifties with alopecia areata. Some clones in this sample may be carry-over from other donors' samples. Each CDR3 is given with its conserved first and last residue. Each record gives: V gene, clone size, D gene, J gene, CDR3 protein, CDR3 DNA. A D gene is named only where the DNA matches it firmly. Expanded clones are given a class, and other clones once, few, many or no size at all.

v_call: TRBV20-1; clone_size: many; d_call: TRBD1; j_call: TRBJ1-5; cdr3_aa: CSARVDRRNDQPQHF; cdr3_nt: TGCAGTGCTAGAGTGGACAGGAGGAACGATCAGCCCCAGCATTTT
v_call: TRBV6-5; clone_size: many; d_call: NA; j_call: TRBJ2-7; cdr3_aa: CASSYGGELYEQYF; cdr3_nt: TGTGCCAGCAGTTACGGGGGAGAGCTCTACGAGCAGTACTTC
v_call: TRBV3-1; clone_size: many; d_call: NA; j_call: TRBJ2-7; cdr3_aa: CASSPAGGQGAYEQYF; cdr3_nt: TGTGCCAGCAGCCCGGCCGGAGGGCAGGGGGCCTACGAGCAGTACTTC
v_call: TRBV13; clone_size: few; d_call: NA; j_call: TRBJ2-7; cdr3_aa: CASSPTPGAEQYF; cdr3_nt: TGTGCCAGCAGCCCCACGCCGGGAGCCGAGCAGTACTTC
v_call: TRBV9; clone_size: many; d_call: NA; j_call: TRBJ2-3; cdr3_aa: CASSVEGTTDTQYF; cdr3_nt: TGTGCCAGCAGCGTCGAGGGGACCACAGATACGCAGTATTTT
v_call: TRBV28; clone_size: NA; d_call: TRBD1; j_call: TRBJ1-2; cdr3_aa: CASTERTGDAHGYTF; cdr3_nt: TGTGCCAGCACCGAGAGGACAGGGGACGCCCATGGCTACACCTTC
v_call: TRBV11-1; clone_size: few; d_call: NA; j_call: TRBJ2-1; cdr3_aa: CASSPRLWRTSYNEQFF; cdr3_nt: TGTGCCAGCAGCCCCCGACTCTGGCGGACCTCCTACAATGAGCAGTTCTTC
v_call: TRBV7-9; clone_size: NA; d_call: TRBD2; j_call: TRBJ2-3; cdr3_aa: CASSSWTSGGPRDTQYF; cdr3_nt: TGTGCCAGCAGCTCTTGGACTAGCGGGGGGCCAAGGGATACGCAGTATTTT
v_call: TRBV5-1; clone_size: many; d_call: TRBD2; j_call: TRBJ2-3; cdr3_aa: CASGYSGGSTDTQYF; cdr3_nt: TGCGCCAGCGGATATAGCGGGGGGTCCACAGATACGCAGTATTTT
v_call: TRBV18; clone_size: few; d_call: NA; j_call: TRBJ1-1; cdr3_aa: CASSPSGEDTEAFF; cdr3_nt: TGTGCCAGCTCACCCTCAGGGGAGGACACTGAAGCTTTCTTT
v_call: TRBV28; clone_size: many; d_call: NA; j_call: TRBJ1-1; cdr3_aa: CASTEPGTAEAFF; cdr3_nt: TGTGCCAGCACGGAGCCTGGAACAGCTGAAGCTTTCTTT
v_call: TRBV7-9; clone_size: few; d_call: TRBD1; j_call: TRBJ1-3; cdr3_aa: CASSLRTGSGNTIYF; cdr3_nt: TGTGCCAGCAGCTTAAGGACAGGGTCTGGAAACACCATATATTTT
v_call: TRBV28; clone_size: many; d_call: NA; j_call: TRBJ1-1; cdr3_aa: CASSTPEGGTEAFF; cdr3_nt: TGTGCCAGCAGTACTCCTGAGGGGGGCACTGAAGCTTTCTTT
v_call: TRBV11-2; clone_size: many; d_call: TRBD2; j_call: TRBJ2-3; cdr3_aa: CAVSGASTDTQYF; cdr3_nt: TGTGCCGTAAGCGGGGCTAGCACAGATACGCAGTATTTT